This TCR beta chain was sequenced for a study of T cells in Graves' hyperthyroidism and ophthalmopathy. Study results and caveats: Ophthalmopathy got predicted by the model a median around 6.6 months before its onset.

Looked up from germline, CDR1 is SNHLY and CDR2 is FYNNEI. The CDR3 is made up of 14 amino acids. The junction had 7 bases not matched to a gene; V was cut back by 5 bases and J by 9 bases. Regions amplified from RNA transcripts were the TCR beta CDR3 regions. The HTBI primer set drove a first-round RT-PCR of the TCR CDR3. TCRdb recomputed calls from the multiplex PCR reads with MiXCR, one row per CDR3 protein. The sample contains approximately 600,000 distinct CDR3 sequences, around 21% of which appear only once. Patients were excluded for uncontrolled infection, other autoimmune disease, pregnancy or lactation. Cells are PBMCs isolated from more than 8.5 ml of fresh blood. This clonotype was detected ten times or more. Antigen: not known.

The sample was blood. J is TRBJ2-4 and V is TRBV2; 10 nucleotides line up with TRBD1. The source is a young man with Graves' ophthalmopathy. As DNA, the CDR3 is TGTGCCAGCAGTCGACAGGGGGCAGGGGGCATTCAGTACTTC. This gives the protein CASSRQGAGGIQYF.